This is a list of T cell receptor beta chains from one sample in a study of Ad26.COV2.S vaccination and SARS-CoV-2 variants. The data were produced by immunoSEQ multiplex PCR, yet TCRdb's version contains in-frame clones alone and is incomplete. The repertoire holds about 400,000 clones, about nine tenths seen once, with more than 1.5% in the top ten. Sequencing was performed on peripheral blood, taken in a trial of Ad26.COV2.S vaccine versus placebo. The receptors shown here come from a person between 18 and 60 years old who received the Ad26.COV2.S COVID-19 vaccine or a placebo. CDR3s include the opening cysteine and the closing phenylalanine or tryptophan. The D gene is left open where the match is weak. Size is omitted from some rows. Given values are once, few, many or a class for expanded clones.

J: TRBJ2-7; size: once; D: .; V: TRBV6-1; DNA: TGTGCCAGCAGTGAAGATCAAGTTTTATACGAGCAGTACTTC; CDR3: CASSEDQVLYEQYF
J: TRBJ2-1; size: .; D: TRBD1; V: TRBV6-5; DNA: TGTGCCAGCAGGGTGGACAGGGGGCTTAATGAGCAGTTCTTC; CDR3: CASRVDRGLNEQFF
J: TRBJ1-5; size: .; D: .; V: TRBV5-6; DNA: TGTGCCAGCAGCTTGGAAGGGGGGGATCAGCCCCAGCATTTT; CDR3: CASSLEGGDQPQHF
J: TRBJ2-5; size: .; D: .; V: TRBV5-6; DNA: TGTGCCAGCAGCTTGACAGGGTTCTGGACCCAGTACTTC; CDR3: CASSLTGFWTQYF
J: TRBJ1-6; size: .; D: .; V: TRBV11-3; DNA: TGTGCCAGCAGCTTAGACGGCAGAACTAATTCACCCCTCCACTTT; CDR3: CASSLDGRTNSPLHF
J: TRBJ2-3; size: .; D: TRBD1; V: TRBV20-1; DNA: TGCAGTGCTAGTCAGGACAGGGGGCCAGATACGCAGTATTTT; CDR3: CSASQDRGPDTQYF
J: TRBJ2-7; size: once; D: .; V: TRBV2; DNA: TGTGCCAGCAAGGGGGGTCAGGTCTACGAGCAGTACTTC; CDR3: CASKGGQVYEQYF
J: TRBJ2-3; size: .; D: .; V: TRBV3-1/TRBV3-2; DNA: TGTGCCAGCAGCCATGGAGACACGGGGAGGGATACGCAGTATTTT; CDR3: CASSHGDTGRDTQYF
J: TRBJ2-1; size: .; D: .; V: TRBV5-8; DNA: TGTGCCAGCAGACAAAATAAGGTCAATGAGCAGTTCTTC; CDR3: CASRQNKVNEQFF
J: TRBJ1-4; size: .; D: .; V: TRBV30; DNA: TGTGCCTGGAGTGTACAAGGGGAAAAACTGTTTTTT; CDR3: CAWSVQGEKLFF
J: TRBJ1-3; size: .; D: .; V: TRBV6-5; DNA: TGTGCCAGCAGTTACCGAGTTGCCGGAAACACCATATATTTT; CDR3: CASSYRVAGNTIYF
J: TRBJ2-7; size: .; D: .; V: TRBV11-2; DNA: TGTGCCAGCAGCTTGACCTCTGGAGCCTACGAGCAGTACTTC; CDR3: CASSLTSGAYEQYF
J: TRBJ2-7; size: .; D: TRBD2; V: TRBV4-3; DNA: TGCGCCAGCAGCCAAGATACGAGCGGGGGGTACGAGCAGTACTTC; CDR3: CASSQDTSGGYEQYF
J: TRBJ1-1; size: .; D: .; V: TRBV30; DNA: TGTGCCTGGAGTGTGAACAGGAACACTGAAGCTTTCTTT; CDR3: CAWSVNRNTEAFF
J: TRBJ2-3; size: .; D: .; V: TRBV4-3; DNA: TGCGCCAGCAGACTTCCGGACCCGACTCCCACAGATACGCAGTATTTT; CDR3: CASRLPDPTPTDTQYF
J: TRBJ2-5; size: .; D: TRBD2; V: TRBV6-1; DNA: TGTGCCAGCAGTGAACCTAGCGGGGAGACCCAGTACTTC; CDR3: CASSEPSGETQYF
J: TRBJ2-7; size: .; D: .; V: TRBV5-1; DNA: TGCGCCAGCAGCTGGGACGGGACTGAGTTGTACTTC; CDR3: CASSWDGTELYF
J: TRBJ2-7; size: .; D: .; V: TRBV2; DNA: TGTGCCAGCGAAGGTGGCAGAAGCTCCTACGAGCAGTACTTC; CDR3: CASEGGRSSYEQYF
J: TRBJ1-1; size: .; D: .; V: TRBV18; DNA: TGTGCCAGCTCACCAAGTTCTGGGGCTGACACTGAAGCTTTCTTT; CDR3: CASSPSSGADTEAFF
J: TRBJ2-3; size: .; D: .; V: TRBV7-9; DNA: TGTGCCAGCAGCTACAACGGACAGATATTCACAGATACGCAGTATTTT; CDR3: CASSYNGQIFTDTQYF
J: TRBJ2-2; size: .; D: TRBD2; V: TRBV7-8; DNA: TGTGCCAGCAGCTCCGTTCGGACTAGCGGGGCCACCGGGGAGCTGTTTTTT; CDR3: CASSSVRTSGATGELFF
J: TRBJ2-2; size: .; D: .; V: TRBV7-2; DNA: TGTGCCAGCAGCTTAGATTCGTCACGGACCGGGGAGCTGTTTTTT; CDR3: CASSLDSSRTGELFF
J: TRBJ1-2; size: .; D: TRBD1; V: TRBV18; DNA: TGTGCCAGCTCACCCCGTAAAACAGGGGACGACTATGGCTACACCTTC; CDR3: CASSPRKTGDDYGYTF
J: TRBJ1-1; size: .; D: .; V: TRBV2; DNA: TGTGCCAGCAGTGGGTATTTGGGGAGCACTGAAGCTTTCTTT; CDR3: CASSGYLGSTEAFF
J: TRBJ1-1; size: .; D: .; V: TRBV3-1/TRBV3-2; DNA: TGTGCCAGCAGCCAAAGGGGCCCCGGGGGGCGGACTGAAGCTTTCTTT; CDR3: CASSQRGPGGRTEAFF
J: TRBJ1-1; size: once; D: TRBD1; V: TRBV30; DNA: TGTGCCTGGAGTCCGGGACAGGGAGGGACTGAAGCTTTCTTT; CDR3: CAWSPGQGGTEAFF
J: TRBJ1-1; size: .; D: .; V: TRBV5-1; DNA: TGCGCCAGCAGCTTGGGATGGGATGAAGCTTTCTTT; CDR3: CASSLGWDEAFF
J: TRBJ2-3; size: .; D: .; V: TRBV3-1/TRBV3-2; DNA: TGTGCCAGCAGCCAACGGGGGACCACAGATACGCAGTATTTT; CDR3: CASSQRGTTDTQYF
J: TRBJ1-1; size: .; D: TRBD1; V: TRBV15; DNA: TGTGCCACCAGCAGAGATCTTAGGACAGGGGGCGAGGGAGTCTTT; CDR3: CATSRDLRTGGEGVF
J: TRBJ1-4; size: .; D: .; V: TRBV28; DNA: TGTGCCAGCAGTTTAGGGGGGAGTATCAATGAAAAACTGTTTTTT; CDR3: CASSLGGSINEKLFF
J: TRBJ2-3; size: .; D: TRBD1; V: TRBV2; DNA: TGTGCCAGCAGTCGGACAGGGGATCCCGAGGATACGCAGTATTTT; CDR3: CASSRTGDPEDTQYF
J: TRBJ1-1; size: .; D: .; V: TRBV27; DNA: TGTGCCAGCAGTTTATATGGTATGGGATGGACTGAAGCTTTCTTT; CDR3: CASSLYGMGWTEAFF
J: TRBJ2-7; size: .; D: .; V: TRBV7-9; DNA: TGTGCCAGCAGCTTAAGTGAACCCTACGAGCAGTACTTC; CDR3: CASSLSEPYEQYF
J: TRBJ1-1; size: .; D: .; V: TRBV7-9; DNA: TGTGCCAGCAGCTTAGATAGTTTGGGGGGCCCAGCTTTCTTT; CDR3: CASSLDSLGGPAFF
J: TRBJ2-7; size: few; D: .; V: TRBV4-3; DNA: TGCGCCAGCAGCCAAGAAATCCTGGCCAACGAGCAGTACTTC; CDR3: CASSQEILANEQYF
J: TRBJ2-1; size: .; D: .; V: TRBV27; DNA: TGTGCCAGCAGTTTATTTGGGGGGAGCTCCTACAATGAGCAGTTCTTC; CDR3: CASSLFGGSSYNEQFF
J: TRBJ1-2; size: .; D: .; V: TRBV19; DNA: TGTGCCAGTAGTACCCGGGACAACTCCTTCTATGGCTACACCTTC; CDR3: CASSTRDNSFYGYTF
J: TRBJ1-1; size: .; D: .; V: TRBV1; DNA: TGCACCAGCAGCCAAAAATCAGCAGGGGGCAGGGGTGAAGCTTTCTTT; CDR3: CTSSQKSAGGRGEAFF
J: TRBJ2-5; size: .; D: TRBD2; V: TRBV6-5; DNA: TGTGCCAGCAGTTACTCGGCGGGAGAAGAGACCCAGTACTTC; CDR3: CASSYSAGEETQYF
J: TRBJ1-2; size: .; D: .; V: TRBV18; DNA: TGTGCCAGCTCACCGTCCAGGGAAGGCTATAACTATGGCTACACCTTC; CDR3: CASSPSREGYNYGYTF
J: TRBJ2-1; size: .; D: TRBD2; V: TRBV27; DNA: TGTGCCAGCAGTTTATTTCTTAGCGGGGGGGCGTACAATGAGCAGTTCTTC; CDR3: CASSLFLSGGAYNEQFF
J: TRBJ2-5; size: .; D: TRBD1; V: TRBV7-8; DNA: TGTGCCAGCAGCTTATACGGACAGGAAAAAGAGACCCAGTACTTC; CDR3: CASSLYGQEKETQYF
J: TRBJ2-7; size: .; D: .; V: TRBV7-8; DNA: TGTGCCAGCAGCCCAGGGGGGGTGGGGCGCTCCACCTTC; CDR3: CASSPGGVGRSTF
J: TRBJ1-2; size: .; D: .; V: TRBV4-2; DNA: TGTGCCAGCAGCGGGCTGGGACCTCCAGCTAACTATGGCTACACCTTC; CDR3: CASSGLGPPANYGYTF
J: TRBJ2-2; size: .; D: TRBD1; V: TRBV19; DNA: TGTGCCAGTGGCCGGGACAGGGGGCTTGTCACCGGGGAGCTGTTTTTT; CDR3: CASGRDRGLVTGELFF
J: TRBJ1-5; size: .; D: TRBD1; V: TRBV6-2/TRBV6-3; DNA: TGTGCCAGCAGTTACTCCGCTGCGCCGGACAGGGCGAGGAGCAATCAGCCCCAGCATTTT; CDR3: CASSYSAAPDRARSNQPQHF
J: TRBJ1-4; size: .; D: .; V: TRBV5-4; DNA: TGTGCCAGCAGTCCAGGGGCGTTCGCTGAAAAACTGTTTTTT; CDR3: CASSPGAFAEKLFF
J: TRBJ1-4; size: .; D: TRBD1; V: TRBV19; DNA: TGTGCCGGACAGGACAGAAATGAAAAACTGTTTTTT; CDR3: CAGQDRNEKLFF
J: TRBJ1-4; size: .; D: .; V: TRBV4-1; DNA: TGCGCCAGCAGCCCACCCCCCGGGACGGGTGAAAAACTGTTTTTT; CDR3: CASSPPPGTGEKLFF